A selection of T cell receptor beta chains follows, all from one sample in a study of human CD8 memory T cell subsets. TCRdb reprocessed the 5' RACE reads; each CDR3 protein has one entry and no DNA is given. The sample spans some 4,000 distinct CDR3 sequences; the ten largest clones claim 30% to 35%. The specimen was CD8+ effector memory T cells (TEM) sorted from PBMCs. The receptors derive from a human donor in good health. Each CDR3 is given with its conserved first and last residue. Some rows mark clone size as missing; the rest say once, few, many or name a class of expanded clone.

CDR3 | V | size | J
CSVDKGRGYTGELFF | TRBV29-1 | large | TRBJ2-2
CASTGTGYEETQYF | TRBV6-6 | NA | TRBJ2-5
CATSRALAGSTDTQYF | TRBV15 | NA | TRBJ2-3
CASISSANEQFF | TRBV4-3 | NA | TRBJ2-1
CSASAGTGIHSGNTIYF | TRBV20-1 | NA | TRBJ1-3
CASSSTGGRSYGYTF | TRBV5-1 | medium-sized | TRBJ1-2
CASSVTGGGETQYF | TRBV12-3/TRBV12-4 | medium-sized | TRBJ2-5
CASDKMASVANEQFF | TRBV6-1 | NA | TRBJ2-1
CASSQPDRGTGELFF | TRBV16 | NA | TRBJ2-2
CASSKTGKWRTGGNQPQHF | TRBV21-1 | NA | TRBJ1-5
CASRSWPGWETQYF | TRBV28 | medium-sized | TRBJ2-5
CASSYSEENTEAFF | TRBV6-2/TRBV6-3 | medium-sized | TRBJ1-1
CASKPSTSGRGQEQYF | TRBV7-9 | NA | TRBJ2-7
CASSLRAEGQGANGYTF | TRBV5-1 | NA | TRBJ1-2
CASSLGLAGDRMDADTQYF | TRBV4-1 | NA | TRBJ2-3
CSAREFAGGNNNEQFF | TRBV20-1 | medium-sized | TRBJ2-1
CATSRARYYNEQFF | TRBV15 | medium-sized | TRBJ2-1
CASSQEGGPGTGSYEQYF | TRBV4-1 | NA | TRBJ2-7
CASRDLIGEQFF | TRBV6-5 | NA | TRBJ2-1
CASDRGQGNNEQFF | TRBV5-1 | NA | TRBJ2-1
CASSFGLTGTGGYEQYF | TRBV28 | medium-sized | TRBJ2-7
CASSFSGFRGYTF | TRBV28 | medium-sized | TRBJ1-2
CASSADGQGFIYEQYF | TRBV27 | NA | TRBJ2-7
CSAGSNSYEQYF | TRBV20-1 | NA | TRBJ2-7
CASSQENSPTGELFF | TRBV4-1 | NA | TRBJ2-2
CAWVPGLAGATNEQFF | TRBV30 | NA | TRBJ2-1
CSVELRASGTVAYEQYF | TRBV29-1 | NA | TRBJ2-7
CASSWDSYEQYF | TRBV12-3/TRBV12-4 | medium-sized | TRBJ2-7
CASPIGWPDEQYF | TRBV7-9 | NA | TRBJ2-7
CSATQREVYEQYF | TRBV20-1 | NA | TRBJ2-7
CASSPTESYEQYF | TRBV5-1 | NA | TRBJ2-7
CASIGGKGDTDTQYF | TRBV6-2/TRBV6-3 | NA | TRBJ2-3
CASRPGTSGTNTGELFF | TRBV12-3/TRBV12-4 | NA | TRBJ2-2
CASSLLQGGGELFF | TRBV11-2 | medium-sized | TRBJ2-2
CASSPERDGEGETQYF | TRBV3-1 | NA | TRBJ2-5
CASSPICPVRLAGDYNEQFF | TRBV23-1 | medium-sized | TRBJ2-1
CASSLDPDYGYTF | TRBV5-6 | NA | TRBJ1-2
CASSPTVGRSLEAKNIQYF | TRBV5-1 | NA | TRBJ2-4
CASSLGQGIQNIQYF | TRBV27 | NA | TRBJ2-4
CASSPDRGYEQFF | TRBV6-4 | NA | TRBJ2-1
CASSFPGNYNEQFF | TRBV5-1 | medium-sized | TRBJ2-1
CASSLDGREADTQYF | TRBV7-9 | NA | TRBJ2-3
CASSLVVTGRNTEAFF | TRBV11-2 | NA | TRBJ1-1
CSAPQREVTYNEQFF | TRBV20-1 | NA | TRBJ2-1
CATSSSGGGSYNEQFF | TRBV15 | medium-sized | TRBJ2-1
CASSSLSSGSRNEQFF | TRBV28 | NA | TRBJ2-1
CAISHGRTNTEAFF | TRBV10-3 | large | TRBJ1-1
CASSGNGYEQYF | TRBV9 | NA | TRBJ2-7
CASSLFRNTEAFF | TRBV28 | NA | TRBJ1-1
CAMSVAEFYEQYF | TRBV6-2/TRBV6-3 | NA | TRBJ2-7
CSVLIPPGADYGYTF | TRBV29-1 | NA | TRBJ1-2
CASSDSTGTDTQYF | TRBV6-4 | NA | TRBJ2-3
CASHDAVGNEQFF | TRBV27 | NA | TRBJ2-1
CASSFTGPNTEAFF | TRBV5-1 | large | TRBJ1-1
CASSLVTVTGELFF | TRBV7-2 | NA | TRBJ2-2
CASSYTAEAGELFF | TRBV6-2/TRBV6-3 | NA | TRBJ2-2
CSARVLLPSGVPYEQYF | TRBV20-1 | NA | TRBJ2-7
CASSLERWGVSEQFF | TRBV7-8 | NA | TRBJ2-1
CSAAGSGDYNEQFF | TRBV20-1 | medium-sized | TRBJ2-1
CASSTRQGVYEQYF | TRBV2 | NA | TRBJ2-7